This T cell receptor (beta chain) was retrieved from a study of cytomegalovirus exposure and HLA in healthy donors. Study-level findings and limits: Some highly shared sequence variants likely arose as a pipeline artifact. A later analysis linked a missense variant in DCLRE1C to the trimming of TCR beta V and J genes.

Primers: 60 Vbeta forward and 13 Jbeta reverse. The data were produced by immunoSEQ multiplex PCR, yet TCRdb's version contains in-frame clones alone and is incomplete. This table holds a few hundred thousand clones, approximately 80% found once. Comment on this clone: The antigen is unknown.

Germline lookup yields CDR1 SGHTA and CDR2 FQGTGA. CDR3 length equals 15 residues. Trimming cost V 2 bases and J 4 bases, with 14 bases left between them. The clonotype comes from a young man in good health and CMV-seronegative. The material sequenced was PBMCs. The chain links TRBV7-3 to TRBJ2-5, with D possibly TRBD2 on 7 matching bases. The CDR3 bases are TGTGCCAGCAGCTTAGGGGGGGCGGCGGGAGAGACCCAGTACTTC. The encoded protein is CASSLGGAAGETQYF.